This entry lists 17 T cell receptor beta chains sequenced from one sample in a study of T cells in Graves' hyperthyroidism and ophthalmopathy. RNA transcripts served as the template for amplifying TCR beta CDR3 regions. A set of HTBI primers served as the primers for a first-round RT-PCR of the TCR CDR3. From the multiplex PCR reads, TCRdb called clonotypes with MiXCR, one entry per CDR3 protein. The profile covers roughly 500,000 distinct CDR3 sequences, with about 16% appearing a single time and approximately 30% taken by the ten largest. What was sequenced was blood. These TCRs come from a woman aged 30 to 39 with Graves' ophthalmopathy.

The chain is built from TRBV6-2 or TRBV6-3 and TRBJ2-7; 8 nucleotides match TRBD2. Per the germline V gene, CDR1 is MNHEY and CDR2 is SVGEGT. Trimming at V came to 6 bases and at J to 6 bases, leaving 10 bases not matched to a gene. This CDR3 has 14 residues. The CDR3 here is CASRKPGLGAEQYF. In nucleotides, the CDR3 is TGTGCCAGCAGAAAACCGGGACTAGGAGCCGAGCAGTACTTC.

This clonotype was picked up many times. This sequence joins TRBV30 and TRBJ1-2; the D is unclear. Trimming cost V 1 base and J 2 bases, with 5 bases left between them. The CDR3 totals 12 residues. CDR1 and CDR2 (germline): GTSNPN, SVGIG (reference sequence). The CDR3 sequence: CAWSAGNYGYTF. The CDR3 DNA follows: TGTGCCTGGAGTGCGGGCAACTATGGCTACACCTTC. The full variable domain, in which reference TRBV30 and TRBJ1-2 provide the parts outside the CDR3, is SQTIHQWPATLVQPVGSPLSLECTVEGTSNPNLYWYRQAAGRGLQLLFYSVGIGQISSEVPQNLSASRPQDRQFILSSKKLLLSDSGFYLCAWSAGNYGYTFGSGTRLTVV.

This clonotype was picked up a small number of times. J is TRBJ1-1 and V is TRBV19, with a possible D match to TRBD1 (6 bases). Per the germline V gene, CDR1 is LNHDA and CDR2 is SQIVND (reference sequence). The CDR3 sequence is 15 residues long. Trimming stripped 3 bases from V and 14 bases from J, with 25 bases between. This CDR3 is CASSIPSGQLKAVFF. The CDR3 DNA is TGTGCCAGTAGTATCCCCTCCGGACAGCTCAAGGCTGTGTTCTTT.

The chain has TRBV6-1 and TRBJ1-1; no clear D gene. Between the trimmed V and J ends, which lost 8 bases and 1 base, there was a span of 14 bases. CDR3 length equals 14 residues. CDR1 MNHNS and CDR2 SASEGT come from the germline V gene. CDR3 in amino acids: CASDSRVANTEAFF. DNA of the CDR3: TGTGCCAGCGACTCTAGGGTGGCGAACACTGAAGCTTTCTTT.

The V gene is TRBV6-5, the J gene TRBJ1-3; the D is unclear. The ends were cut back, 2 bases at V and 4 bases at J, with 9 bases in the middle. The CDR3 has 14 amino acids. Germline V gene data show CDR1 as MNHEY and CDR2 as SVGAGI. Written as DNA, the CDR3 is TGTGCCAGCAGTTACGACCTGGGGGGAAACACCATATATTTT. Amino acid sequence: CASSYDLGGNTIYF.

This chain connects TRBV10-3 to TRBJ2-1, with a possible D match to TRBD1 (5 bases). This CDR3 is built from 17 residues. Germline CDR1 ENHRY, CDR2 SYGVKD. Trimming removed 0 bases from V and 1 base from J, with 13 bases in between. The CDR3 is CAISESGREGSYNEQFF. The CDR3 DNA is TGTGCCATCAGTGAGTCAGGCAGGGAAGGGTCCTACAATGAGCAGTTCTTC.

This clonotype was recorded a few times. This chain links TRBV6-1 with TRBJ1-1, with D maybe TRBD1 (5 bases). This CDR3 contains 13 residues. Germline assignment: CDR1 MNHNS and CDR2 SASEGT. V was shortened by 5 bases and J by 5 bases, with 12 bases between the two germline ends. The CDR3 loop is CASSSVEGTEAFF. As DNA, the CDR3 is TGTGCCAGCAGTTCCGTTGAGGGGACTGAAGCTTTCTTT.

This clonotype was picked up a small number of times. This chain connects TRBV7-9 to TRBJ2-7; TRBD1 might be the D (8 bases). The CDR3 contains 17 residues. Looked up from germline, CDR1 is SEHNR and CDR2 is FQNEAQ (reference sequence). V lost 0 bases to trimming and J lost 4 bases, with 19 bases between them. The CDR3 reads CASSLAPTGGLYYEQYF. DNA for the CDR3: TGTGCCAGCAGCTTAGCCCCAACAGGGGGACTATATTACGAGCAGTACTTC.

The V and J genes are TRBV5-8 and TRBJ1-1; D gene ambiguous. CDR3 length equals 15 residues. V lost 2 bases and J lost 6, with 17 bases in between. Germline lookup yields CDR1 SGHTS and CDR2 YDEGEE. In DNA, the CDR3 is TGTGCCAGCAGCTTCCTTCTGACTACCTCCGCTGAAGCTTTCTTT. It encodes CASSFLLTTSAEAFF.

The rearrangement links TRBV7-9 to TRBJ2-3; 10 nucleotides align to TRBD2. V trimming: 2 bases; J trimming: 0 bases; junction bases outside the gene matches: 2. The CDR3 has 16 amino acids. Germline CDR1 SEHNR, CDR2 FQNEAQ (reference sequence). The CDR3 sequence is CASSLLAGVSTDTQYF. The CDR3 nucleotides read TGTGCCAGCAGCTTACTAGCGGGGGTCAGCACAGATACGCAGTATTTT.

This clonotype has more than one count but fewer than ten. The CDR3 DNA follows: TGCGCCAGCAGTAGACAGGGGGATGTCTATGGCTACACCTTC. Protein sequence: CASSRQGDVYGYTF. The chain links TRBV5-1 to TRBJ1-2, with 9 positions matching TRBD1. Trimming cost V 5 bases and J 4 bases; bases outside gene matches: 6. Germline loops: CDR1 SGHRS, CDR2 YFSETQ. This CDR3 comprises 14 residues.

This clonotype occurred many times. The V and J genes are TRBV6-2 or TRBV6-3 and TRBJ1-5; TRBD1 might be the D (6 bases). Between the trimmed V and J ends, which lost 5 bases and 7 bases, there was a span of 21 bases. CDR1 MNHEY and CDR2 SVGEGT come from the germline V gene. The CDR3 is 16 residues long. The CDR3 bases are TGTGCCAGCAGTCACGGGGGGCGGACTGAAGGACAGCCCCAGCATTTT. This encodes CASSHGGRTEGQPQHF.

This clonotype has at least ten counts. CDR3 bases: TGTGCCAGCAGCCAAGGGGGGAGCGGGGGGCGCACAGATACGCAGTATTTT. Encoded protein: CASSQGGSGGRTDTQYF. V gene TRBV3-1 combines with J gene TRBJ2-3, with 9 positions matching TRBD2. V lost 1 base, J lost 1 base, and 6 bases stayed unmatched. CDR3 size: 17 residues. The germline V gene has CDR1 LGHDT and CDR2 YNNKEL (reference sequence).

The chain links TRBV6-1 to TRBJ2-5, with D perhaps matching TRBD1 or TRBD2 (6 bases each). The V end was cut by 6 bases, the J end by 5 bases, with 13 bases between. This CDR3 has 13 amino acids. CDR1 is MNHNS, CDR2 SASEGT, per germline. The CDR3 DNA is TGTGCCAGCAGGCGGGACAAAGCGGAGACCCAGTACTTC. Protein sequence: CASRRDKAETQYF.

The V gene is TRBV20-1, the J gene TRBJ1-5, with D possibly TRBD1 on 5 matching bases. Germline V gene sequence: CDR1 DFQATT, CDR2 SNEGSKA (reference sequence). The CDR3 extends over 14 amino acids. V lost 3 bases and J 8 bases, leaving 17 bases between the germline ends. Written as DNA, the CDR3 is TGCAGTGCTAGGGGGGGGACCGCGGTGGAGCCCCAGCATTTT. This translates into CSARGGTAVEPQHF.

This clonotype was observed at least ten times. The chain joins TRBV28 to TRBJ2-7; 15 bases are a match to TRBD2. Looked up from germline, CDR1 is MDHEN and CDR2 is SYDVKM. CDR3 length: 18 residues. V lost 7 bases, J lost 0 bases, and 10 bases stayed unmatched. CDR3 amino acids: CASTRGLAGGLFSYEQYF. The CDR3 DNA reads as TGTGCCAGCACCAGGGGACTAGCGGGAGGACTATTCTCCTACGAGCAGTACTTC.

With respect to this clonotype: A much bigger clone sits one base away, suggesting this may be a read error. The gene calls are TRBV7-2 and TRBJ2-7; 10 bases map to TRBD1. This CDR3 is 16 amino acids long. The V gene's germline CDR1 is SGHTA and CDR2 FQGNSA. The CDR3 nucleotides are TGTGCCACCAGCTTATGGGGGGACAGGGGTTCCTACGAGCAGTACTTC. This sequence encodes CATSLWGDRGSYEQYF.